This T cell receptor (beta chain) is from a study of T-cell reconstitution after alpha-beta-depleted transplantation in children (dated by TCRdb to 2016 to 2017). As for the study more broadly: The study quantitatively tracked T-cell immune reconstitution after TCRalphabeta/CD19-depleted allogeneic hematopoietic cell transplantation in children using TCR repertoire profiling.

CDR1 and CDR2, looked up from the germline V gene (reference sequence), are MNHEY and SMNVEV. Trimming takes 6 bases off V and 0 bases off J; junction bases not matched to a gene: 8. Counted from cysteine to phenylalanine, this CDR3 has 16 amino acids. CDR3 DNA is the only sequence kept; it has 48 bases, read in frame from the first base. Receptors were amplified or captured by PCR. The sequencer was an Illumina HiSeq 2500. TCR library preparation used molecular barcoding, with unique molecular identifiers applied to normalize quantification of the TCRbeta repertoire. TCRdb trimmed the raw reads at Q25, called clones with MiXCR and kept productive beta chains. Every entry covers one CDR3 protein and lists the most common genes and DNA from its rows. The sample includes 490,000 or so distinct CDR3 sequences, with around an eighth observed a single time. More than 5.5% of the sample is in the top ten clones.

On this clonotype: Its antigen is not yet known. Per-base qualities were not stored, and no clone one base away is much larger.

The origin of this receptor is a human donor who donated a stem cell graft to a child with combined immunodeficiency. Sequencing used PBMCs from the stem cell graft donor, obtained from the stem cell graft. The receptor chain draws on TRBV27 and TRBJ2-7; TRBD1 agrees with 10 junctional bases. The CDR3 has the sequence CASSPRQGAPSYEQYF. The sequenced DNA: TGTGCCAGCAGCCCTAGACAGGGGGCCCCCTCCTACGAGCAGTACTTC.